This passage covers 10 T cell receptor beta chains from one sample sequenced in a study of cytomegalovirus exposure and HLA in healthy donors. In the PCR, 60 Vbeta and 13 Jbeta primers were used. Sequencing used immunoSEQ multiplex PCR; TCRdb keeps in-frame clones, though not all of them. The profile shows about 190,000 clones, 80% of them singletons. Sample: PBMCs. Receptors originate from a boy between 5 and 17 years old in good health and CMV-seronegative.

The chain is built from TRBV2 and TRBJ1-1; 10 bases are a match to TRBD1. V was clipped by 5 bases and J by 1 base; unmatched bases: 4. Per the germline V gene, CDR1 is SNHLY and CDR2 is FYNNEI. The CDR3 has 15 residues. The CDR3 here is CASSSRDRGNTEAFF. DNA for the CDR3: TGTGCCAGCAGTTCAAGGGACAGGGGGAACACTGAAGCTTTCTTT.

This clone was recorded only once. DNA of the CDR3: TGTGCCAGCAGCTTAGGACAGAACTCTGGAAACACCATATATTTT. This codes for CASSLGQNSGNTIYF. This chain joins TRBV7-2 and TRBJ1-3; tentative D call: TRBD1 (5 bases). Per germline, CDR1 SGHTA and CDR2 FQGNSA. V was cut by 1 base and J by 0 bases, with 7 bases left in between. The CDR3 contains 15 residues.

The V and J genes are TRBV19 and TRBJ1-5, with 8 bases fitting TRBD1. The CDR3 loop spans 16 amino acids. Germline CDR1 and CDR2: LNHDA and SQIVND (reference sequence). V was clipped by 0 bases and J by 3 bases; unmatched bases: 4. The CDR3 region has the DNA TGTGCCAGTAGTATAGATGGGACAGGCGCCAATCAGCCCCAGCATTTT. This sequence encodes CASSIDGTGANQPQHF.

The genes are TRBV4-3 and TRBJ2-6; the D gene is possibly TRBD1 (6 bases). Germline V gene lookup returns CDR1 LGHNA and CDR2 YSLEER. The CDR3 covers 16 residues. V lost 0 bases to trimming and J lost 4 bases, with 10 bases between them. The CDR3 DNA reads TGCGCCAGCAGCCAAGATATCGGGACAGGGGCCAACGTCCTGACTTTC. Translation gives CASSQDIGTGANVLTF.

A few counts support this clone. This rearrangement joins TRBV7-2 to TRBJ1-1; 8 bases align to TRBD1. Trimming cost V 5 bases and J 0 bases; bases outside gene matches: 8. The CDR3 totals 16 residues. The germline V gene encodes CDR1 SGHTA and CDR2 FQGNSA. Here the CDR3 reads CASSPTGVFLNTEAFF. CDR3 nucleotide sequence: TGTGCCAGCAGCCCGACAGGGGTCTTTTTGAACACTGAAGCTTTCTTT.

This rearrangement joins TRBV30 to TRBJ1-4; D is unclear. The CDR3 covers 13 residues. Germline V lookup: CDR1 GTSNPN, CDR2 SVGIG (reference sequence). Trimming cost V 4 bases and J 7 bases, with 13 bases left between them. CDR3 sequence (DNA): TGTGCCTGGACCGAGGGTTCTGGTGAAAAACTGTTTTTT. It is translated as CAWTEGSGEKLFF.

With respect to this clone: One end of the junction fails to match germline, which may point to a read error. The chain combines TRBV28 with TRBJ2-4; 8 nucleotides agree with TRBD2. This CDR3 has 12 residues. The germline CDR1 and CDR2 sequences are MDHEN and SYDVKM. This CDR3 is CASMGGRRDWSF. CDR3 sequence (DNA): TGTGCCAGCATGGGCGGGAGGCGTGATTGGTCCTTC.

V gene TRBV7-8 combines with J gene TRBJ2-5; 8 bases fit TRBD2. CDR1 is SGHVS and CDR2 is FQNEAQ in the germline V gene. V lost 4 bases, J lost 7 bases, and 8 bases stayed unmatched. The CDR3 is made up of 14 amino acids. The CDR3 coding sequence is TGTGCCAGCAGCTCACGGGAGGGGGAAGGGACCCAGTACTTC. This gives the protein CASSSREGEGTQYF.

The chain carries TRBV18 and TRBJ2-7; a possible D gene is TRBD2 (7 bases). The CDR3 consists of 14 residues. The germline V gene encodes CDR1 KGHSH and CDR2 LQKENI. V gave up 8 bases and J gave up 0 bases, with 14 bases separating them. In DNA, the CDR3 is TGTGCCAGCCGGGGGGCGGGAGACTCCTACGAGCAGTACTTC. Protein product: CASRGAGDSYEQYF.

This chain connects TRBV6-1 to TRBJ2-7; tentative D call: TRBD2 (5 bases). The CDR3 consists of 15 residues. Looked up from germline, CDR1 is MNHNS and CDR2 is SASEGT. The germline V and J ends were trimmed by 0 bases and 0 bases, with 9 bases remaining between them. This chain's CDR3 is CASSEAAGNSYEQYF. The CDR3 DNA follows: TGTGCCAGCAGTGAAGCTGCGGGTAACTCCTACGAGCAGTACTTC.